These 16 T cell receptor beta chains originate from one sample sequenced in a study of CD4 T cells in lung cancer. The repertoire was sequenced with immunoSEQ multiplex PCR; TCRdb's copy has only in-frame clones and lacks some. The data contain about 4,800 clones, roughly 81% of them singletons. Sequenced sample: lung tumor tissue. Receptors were obtained from a man aged 55 to 69 with non-small cell lung cancer.

This clone showed up just a few times. V is TRBV4-1 and J is TRBJ1-2; D is unresolved. The CDR3 totals 18 residues. CDR1 and CDR2 (germline): MGHRA, YSYEKL. V lost 2 bases and J 2 bases, leaving 21 bases between the germline ends. The CDR3 is CASSQLRSSTRPNYGYTF. The CDR3 region has the DNA TGCGCCAGCAGCCAACTACGCTCCTCGACAAGGCCGAACTATGGCTACACCTTC.

The chain links TRBV19 to TRBJ1-2; D unresolved. The CDR3 is 13 residues long. Trimming shortened V by 5 bases and J by 7 bases, and 14 bases separated the two germline ends. CDR1 and CDR2 (germline): LNHDA, SQIVND (reference sequence). CDR3 protein: CASSEGTSSGYTF. CDR3 sequence (DNA): TGTGCCAGTAGTGAGGGTACCTCTTCTGGCTACACCTTC. The complete variable domain, with remaining parts taken from reference TRBV19 and TRBJ1-2, reads DGGITQSPKYLFRKEGQNVTLSCEQNLNHDAMYWYRQDPGQGLRLIYYSQIVNDFQKGDIAEGYSVSREKKESFPLTVTSAQKNPTAFYLCASSEGTSSGYTFGSGTRLTVV.

The chain uses TRBV4-1 and TRBJ1-2, with D perhaps matching TRBD1 (6 bases). The germline V gene has CDR1 MGHRA and CDR2 YSYEKL. This CDR3 is 14 amino acids long. Trimming stripped 1 base from V and 6 bases from J, with 12 bases between. CDR3 bases: TGCGCCAGCAGCCAAGTCCCAGGGGTGGATGGCTACACCTTC. It specifies CASSQVPGVDGYTF.

The rearrangement joins TRBV28 to TRBJ1-1; no clear D gene. The V and J ends lost 7 bases and 11 bases respectively, with 17 bases between them. The CDR3 spans 12 residues. Germline V CDR1 and CDR2: MDHEN, SYDVKM. For the CDR3, the DNA is TGTGCCAGCACCCCTGAATCTCGGGATGCTTTCTTT. It encodes CASTPESRDAFF. Supplemented by reference TRBV28 and TRBJ1-1, the full variable domain reads DVKVTQSSRYLVKRTGEKVFLECVQDMDHENMFWYRQDPGLGLRLIYFSYDVKMKEKGDIPEGYSVSREKKERFSLILESASTNQTSMYLCASTPESRDAFFGQGTRLTVV.

This sequence joins TRBV5-4 and TRBJ2-3; 9 nucleotides agree with TRBD1. The germline V gene encodes CDR1 SGHNT and CDR2 YYREEE (reference sequence). V was clipped by 4 bases and J by 13 bases; unmatched bases: 7. The CDR3 consists of 12 residues. CDR3 nucleotides: TGTGCCAGCAGCGTCGGACAGGGGAGGGAGTATTTT. This codes for CASSVGQGREYF.

The V and J genes are TRBV6-5 and TRBJ1-1; TRBD1 matches 7 bases. This CDR3 has 14 amino acids. In germline, CDR1 is MNHEY, CDR2 SVGAGI. Trimming cost V 4 bases and J 3 bases; bases outside gene matches: 5. Written as DNA, the CDR3 is TGTGCCAGCAGTTTCATACAGGGGTACACTGAAGCTTTCTTT. This codes for CASSFIQGYTEAFF.

The count of this clone is one. The chain links TRBV5-1 to TRBJ2-5, with 8 nucleotides matching TRBD2. This CDR3 is built from 16 residues. The germline V gene encodes CDR1 SGHRS and CDR2 YFSETQ. V lost 2 bases to trimming and J lost 4 bases; unmatched junction nucleotides: 10. The DNA for the CDR3 is TGCGCCAGCAGCTTCTCGGGGGGGAGGGCTAGAGAGACCCAGTACTTC. It translates to CASSFSGGRARETQYF.

This clone was seen more than once but under ten times. This chain links TRBV27 with TRBJ2-5, with 8 bases that match TRBD2. Trimming removed 5 bases from V and 4 bases from J; junction bases left unmatched: 3. CDR3 length: 13 residues. Looked up from germline, CDR1 is MNHEY and CDR2 is SMNVEV (reference sequence). CDR3 region: CASSPREGETQYF. In DNA form, the CDR3 reads TGTGCCAGCAGTCCTCGGGAGGGAGAGACCCAGTACTTC.

A few counts support this clone. The chain links TRBV5-1 to TRBJ2-2; 11 bases match TRBD2. The trim removed 4 bases at V and 7 bases at J, leaving 0 bases unmatched. CDR1 and CDR2 from the germline V gene are SGHRS and YFSETQ. The CDR3 is made up of 13 amino acids. This CDR3 reads CASSGLAGGELFF. The CDR3 DNA reads TGCGCCAGCAGCGGACTAGCGGGCGGGGAGCTGTTTTTT.

This clone was detected only once. The V gene is TRBV7-3, the J gene TRBJ2-2, with 9 positions matching TRBD1. Germline V CDR1 and CDR2: SGHTA, FQGTGA. This CDR3 comprises 17 residues. V shed 5 bases, J shed 6 bases, and the junction held 13 bases outside the gene matches. CDR3 protein: CASSPNRGQLGAGELFF. DNA for the CDR3: TGTGCCAGCAGCCCAAACAGGGGGCAGTTAGGAGCCGGGGAGCTGTTTTTT.

The chain combines TRBV9 with TRBJ2-3, with TRBD1 matching over 7 bases. This CDR3 is built from 14 residues. CDR1 and CDR2 from the germline V gene are SGDLS and YYNGEE. After removal of 5 bases from V and 4 bases from J, the junction contained 7 bases not matched to a gene. The CDR3 loop is CASSRGQGPDTQYF. In DNA, the CDR3 is TGTGCCAGCAGTAGGGGGCAGGGCCCAGATACGCAGTATTTT.

CDR3 in amino acids: CASSPQPIRGYTF. The CDR3 DNA is TGTGCCAGCAGCCCCCAACCCATTAGAGGCTACACCTTC. The chain recombines TRBV7-9 with TRBJ1-2; D call uncertain. This CDR3 has 13 amino acids. V was clipped by 5 bases and J by 8 bases, with 15 bases between them. Germline V gives CDR1 SEHNR, CDR2 FQNEAQ (reference sequence).

The chain employs TRBV12-1 and TRBJ2-5; TRBD1, the table's D call, was not compared with the DNA. TRBV12-1 is a pseudogene. CDR3 length: 17 residues. DNA for the CDR3: TGTGCCAGCAGCTTTTTATTACAGGGGGTGTACCAAGAGACCCAGTACTTC. This codes for CASSFLLQGVYQETQYF.

This clone appeared a few times. The chain couples TRBV9 to TRBJ2-2, with TRBD2 matching over 8 bases. This CDR3 has 16 residues. The V segment lost 7 bases and the J segment 5 bases; nucleotides outside the gene matches: 13. CDR1 is SGDLS, CDR2 YYNGEE, per germline. In DNA, the CDR3 is TGTGCCAGCTCCACGCACAGCGGGAGTCAAACCGGGGAGCTGTTTTTT. It specifies CASSTHSGSQTGELFF.

Relative to its sample, this clone is large. The chain has TRBV7-3 and TRBJ2-2; 12 nucleotides agree with TRBD1. Germline-derived CDR1 and CDR2 are SGHTA and FQGTGA. With V trimmed by 5 bases and J by 7 bases, 5 bases remained unmatched. The CDR3 is 15 amino acids. CDR3 sequence reads: CASSPGTGGFGELFF. CDR3 bases: TGTGCCAGCAGCCCCGGGACAGGGGGCTTCGGGGAGCTGTTTTTT.

The chain couples TRBV6-6 to TRBJ1-3; tentatively, D is TRBD1 (6 bases). Looked up from germline, CDR1 is MNHNY and CDR2 is SVGAGI (reference sequence). This CDR3 has 13 amino acids. V was clipped by 2 bases and J by 8 bases, with 10 bases between them. The CDR3 sequence: CASSYAGADTIYF. The DNA for the CDR3 is TGTGCCAGCAGTTACGCAGGGGCGGACACCATATATTTT.